A single sample is the source of the 25 T cell receptor beta chains below, sequenced in a study of CD8+CD57+ T cells in acquired aplastic anemia. Genomic DNA provided the template from which TCR beta VDJ and CDR3 profiles were obtained. Each CDR3 protein gets one entry after TCRdb re-called the reads with MiXCR. The sample holds over 150,000 distinct CDR3 sequences, 35% to 55% seen once. Sequencing was done on a sample of sorted CD4+, CD8+, or CD8+CD57+ T cells (not recorded which) from PBMCs. The source is a human donor in good health.

This clonotype was detected many times. The chain carries TRBV9 and TRBJ2-6; D gene unclear. The CDR3 is 15 amino acids. V gave up 1 base and J gave up 0 bases, with 5 bases separating them. The germline V gene encodes CDR1 SGDLS and CDR2 YYNGEE. The CDR3 bases are TGTGCCAGCAGCGTAATAAACTCTGGGGCCAACGTCCTGACTTTC. Protein product: CASSVINSGANVLTF.

This chain connects TRBV24-1 to TRBJ2-3; TRBD1 matches at 11 bases. CDR1 and CDR2 (germline): KGHDR, SFDVKD. J lost 3 bases, V lost 4 bases, and 5 bases had no gene match. This CDR3 spans 16 amino acids. CDR3 in amino acids: CATSDGTGGNTDTQYF. CDR3 in DNA: TGTGCCACCAGTGACGGGACAGGGGGAAATACAGATACGCAGTATTTT.

This clonotype was seen at least ten times. Because it lacks the conserved phenylalanine or tryptophan at the end, this CDR3 is likely a read error. This chain uses TRBV6-1 with TRBJ1-2; 8 bases align to TRBD1. J was trimmed by 1 base and V by 8 bases; bases with no gene match: 6. Germline V gene lookup returns CDR1 MNHNS and CDR2 SASEGT. The CDR3 runs to 14 residues. DNA for the CDR3: TGTGCCAGCCGACGGGACAGGCTTAACTATGGCTACACCTCC. Translating it yields CASRRDRLNYGYTS.

This clonotype was recorded a few times. The chain joins TRBV18 to TRBJ2-2, with TRBD1 as a possible D gene (5 bases). Germline lookup yields CDR1 KGHSH and CDR2 LQKENI. This CDR3 is 16 amino acids long. The V gene lost 0 bases and the J gene lost 5 bases, with 13 bases spanning the gap. CDR3 nucleotides: TGTGCCAGCTCACCACCAGGCAGGGTAGAAACCGGGGAGCTGTTTTTT. It translates to CASSPPGRVETGELFF.

A note on this clonotype: A much bigger clone sits one base away, suggesting this may be a read error. The rearrangement links TRBV5-5 to TRBJ1-4; tentative D call: TRBD1 (5 bases). CDR1 SGHKS and CDR2 YYEKEE come from the germline V gene (reference sequence). The CDR3 contains 16 residues. The chain's CDR3 is CASSLAGGTTSEKLFF. As DNA, the CDR3 is TGTGCCAGCAGCTTGGCCGGGGGAACAACTAGTGAAAAACTGTTTTTT.

This clonotype showed up just once. CDR3 sequence reads: CASSATGTDYEQYF. CDR3 DNA sequence: TGTGCCAGCAGCGCGACGGGGACCGATTACGAGCAGTACTTC. The chain joins TRBV12-3 or TRBV12-4 to TRBJ2-7; D is possibly TRBD1 or TRBD2 (5 bases each). This CDR3 comprises 14 residues. Trimming removed 6 bases from V and 4 bases from J, with 16 bases in between.

This clonotype was found many times. The rearrangement uses TRBV20-1 and TRBJ1-5; TRBD1 matches at 8 bases. CDR1 and CDR2 from the germline V gene are DFQATT and SNEGSKA (reference sequence). V lost 3 bases, J lost 1 base, and 2 bases stayed unmatched. This CDR3 comprises 14 residues. The CDR3 here is CSARPGGSNQPQHF. Written as DNA, the CDR3 is TGCAGTGCTAGGCCAGGGGGCAGCAATCAGCCCCAGCATTTT.

The table lists this clonotype with a few counts. The CDR3 loop is CASSSGTATNEKLFF. In DNA form, the CDR3 reads TGTGCCAGCAGTTCAGGGACTGCAACTAATGAAAAACTGTTTTTT. The chain recombines TRBV6-5 with TRBJ1-4, with D tentatively TRBD1 (5 bases). CDR3 length equals 15 residues. The germline V and J ends were trimmed by 4 bases and 0 bases, with 9 bases remaining between them. Germline V lookup: CDR1 MNHEY, CDR2 SVGAGI.

This chain connects TRBV12-5 to TRBJ1-6, with TRBD1 matching over 9 bases. With 4 bases clipped from V and 8 bases from J, the junction kept 3 bases outside the gene matches. Germline CDR1 and CDR2: LGHNT and FRNRAP. The CDR3 has 14 residues. The CDR3 loop is CASGSGQGYSPLHF. The DNA for the CDR3 is TGTGCTAGTGGTTCAGGACAGGGGTATTCACCCCTCCACTTT.

Note on this clonotype: This may arise from a read error, as a much more abundant clone is one base away. Without the conserved terminal phenylalanine or tryptophan, this CDR3 likely stems from a read error. The chain carries TRBV10-3 and TRBJ1-4, with D unclear. Trimming removed 10 bases at V and 6 bases at J, with 12 bases between. CDR3 length: 12 amino acids. The germline V gene has CDR1 ENHRY and CDR2 SYGVKD. The CDR3 sequence is CATLPGDEKLFL. CDR3 sequence (DNA): TGTGCCACCCTCCCCGGGGATGAAAAACTGTTTCTT.

This clonotype has ten or more counts. The V and J genes are TRBV6-4 and TRBJ1-1; TRBD1 might be the D (6 bases). The CDR3 covers 13 residues. Germline loops: CDR1 MRHNA, CDR2 SNTAGT. Trimming shortened V by 3 bases and J by 4 bases, and 9 bases separated the two germline ends. The CDR3 spells CASSEDSGTEAFF. For the CDR3, the DNA is TGTGCCAGCAGTGAGGACAGTGGCACTGAAGCTTTCTTT.

In this sample, this clonotype turned up many times. The V call is TRBV5-1, the J call TRBJ1-1; 8 bases agree with TRBD1. CDR3 length: 15 residues. The junction had 4 bases not matched to a gene; V was cut back by 0 bases and J by 3 bases. Germline CDR1 SGHRS, CDR2 YFSETQ. CDR3 region: CASSLVTGGHTEAFF. The CDR3 DNA sequence: TGCGCCAGCAGCTTGGTAACAGGGGGACACACTGAAGCTTTCTTT.

This clonotype has just one count. This may be a read error: a much more frequent sequence differs by one nucleotide. The CDR3 DNA sequence: TGTGCCAGCAGTCACTCTCTGTGGGGGTACGAGCAGTACTTC. This codes for CASSHSLWGYEQYF. The J gene is TRBJ2-7, the V gene TRBV6-5; D possibly uses TRBD1 or TRBD2 (5 bases each). The CDR3 is 14 amino acids. The germline V gene encodes CDR1 MNHEY and CDR2 SVGAGI.

Only one count was recorded for this clonotype. The V call is TRBV25-1, the J call TRBJ2-3, with D tentatively TRBD2 (6 bases). V shed 7 bases and J shed 4 bases, with 9 bases lying between them. The germline CDR1 and CDR2 sequences are MGHDK and SYGVNS. CDR3 size: 12 residues. This CDR3 is CASTRESDTQYF. The CDR3 region has the DNA TGTGCCAGCACTCGGGAGTCAGATACGCAGTATTTT.

This chain joins TRBV19 and TRBJ1-3; D unclear. The CDR3 runs to 14 residues. The germline gives CDR1 LNHDA, CDR2 SQIVND (reference sequence). The V end lost 5 bases, the J end lost 0 bases, and 8 bases lay between the germline ends. The DNA of the CDR3 is TGTGCCAGTAGTCCGGAGAGCTCTGGAAACACCATATATTTT. It codes for CASSPESSGNTIYF.

This clonotype was observed a handful of times. A much larger clone differs from this one at a single base, so this may be a read error. The V gene is TRBV19, the J gene TRBJ1-1; D is unclear. The CDR3 loop spans 12 amino acids. V gave up 4 bases and J gave up 6 bases, with 9 bases separating them. CDR1 is LNHDA, CDR2 SQIVND, per germline (reference sequence). The CDR3 region has the DNA TGTGCCAGTAGTACCGGACGGCCTGAAGCTTTCTTT. Translation: CASSTGRPEAFF.

This clonotype was counted at least ten times. The J gene is TRBJ1-4, the V gene TRBV12-3 or TRBV12-4, with D possibly being TRBD1 (5 bases). The V gene lost 3 bases and the J gene lost 7 bases, with 12 bases spanning the gap. The CDR3 extends over 14 amino acids. CDR3 DNA sequence: TGTGCCAGCAGTTTGCGTCTGCAGGGTGAAAAACTGTTTTTT. As protein: CASSLRLQGEKLFF.

This clonotype was seen ten or more times. This chain connects TRBV5-5 to TRBJ1-2; perhaps TRBD1 as D (5 bases). Looked up from germline, CDR1 is SGHKS and CDR2 is YYEKEE (reference sequence). V was pared by 4 bases and J by 8 bases, with 24 bases between. The CDR3 length is 16 residues. Here the CDR3 DNA reads TGTGCCAGCAGCGAAAAAACCGGGAATTCGGGGCGAGGCTACACCTTC. This translates into CASSEKTGNSGRGYTF.

The rearrangement uses TRBV27 and TRBJ2-1, with TRBD1 matching 8 bases. Germline CDR1 is MNHEY and CDR2 is SMNVEV (reference sequence). The CDR3 spans 16 residues. V lost 5 bases, J lost 4 bases, and 10 bases stayed unmatched. The CDR3 loop is CASSPRTGPPYNEQFF. The CDR3 DNA is TGTGCCAGCAGTCCCCGGACAGGGCCACCTTACAATGAGCAGTTCTTC.

The chain carries TRBV10-3 and TRBJ2-7; D is possibly TRBD1 (6 bases). The CDR3 sequence is 10 residues long. V lost 10 bases, J lost 7 bases, and 11 bases lay in between. Germline-derived CDR1 and CDR2 are ENHRY and SYGVKD. CDR3 protein: CATAQGEQYF. The CDR3 bases are TGTGCCACCGCCCAGGGGGAGCAGTACTTC.

This clonotype showed up just once. The V call is TRBV10-3, the J call TRBJ2-7, with D perhaps TRBD1 (6 bases). The CDR3 runs 13 residues. Germline-derived CDR1 and CDR2 are ENHRY and SYGVKD. V was shortened by 7 bases and J by 3 bases, with 13 bases between the two germline ends. The CDR3 DNA reads TGTGCCATCATACCGGACAGCTACTACGAGCAGTACTTC. It yields the protein CAIIPDSYYEQYF.

CDR3 bases: TGTGCCAGCAGCTTAGCTCCTGTCTTCCAGGGCCACGAGCAGTACTTC. It encodes CASSLAPVFQGHEQYF. The chain recombines TRBV7-2 with TRBJ2-7; D might be TRBD1 (5 bases). Trimming pared 0 bases from V and 5 bases from J, leaving 17 bases between. CDR3 length equals 16 residues. The germline V gene encodes CDR1 SGHTA and CDR2 FQGNSA.

This chain links TRBV20-1 with TRBJ2-3; D possibly matches TRBD1 or TRBD2 (5 bases each). V was pared by 1 base and J by 2 bases, with 13 bases between. The CDR3 consists of 15 residues. Germline V gene lookup returns CDR1 DFQATT and CDR2 SNEGSKA (reference sequence). The CDR3 DNA is TGCAGTGCTAGAGTTGTGGGGGACCCCACAGATACGCAGTATTTT. This translates into CSARVVGDPTDTQYF.

The CDR3 spells CSVGGRTSGSDTQYF. DNA of the CDR3: TGCAGCGTGGGAGGACGGACTAGCGGGAGTGATACGCAGTATTTT. J is TRBJ2-3 and V is TRBV29-1; 13 bases map to TRBD2. This CDR3 contains 15 residues. Per germline, CDR1 SQVTM and CDR2 ANQGSEA. Losses at the gene ends were 6 bases for V and 6 bases for J; bases not matched to a gene: 9.

This clonotype was recorded only once. This chain uses TRBV27 with TRBJ1-2, with TRBD1 matching over 7 bases. This CDR3 has 15 residues. V dropped 6 bases and J dropped 4; count of bases not matched to a gene: 11. Germline lookup yields CDR1 MNHEY and CDR2 SMNVEV (reference sequence). CDR3 protein: CASSPNRGGSYGYTF. In nucleotides, the CDR3 is TGTGCCAGCAGCCCGAACAGGGGAGGGAGCTATGGCTACACCTTC.